This TCR beta chain was recovered during a study of blood T cell repertoires in COVID-19. As for the study in general: T cells, B-cell-depleted T cells, or PBMCs provided the cDNA or gDNA that served as material.

CDR1 and CDR2 (germline): SGHTA, FQGTGA. This CDR3 is built from 17 residues. J lost 10 bases, V lost 5 bases, and 11 bases had no gene match. In the authors' methods: Cell counts per sample came from amplifying reference gene primers. The protocol was immunoSEQ multiplex PCR, while the TCRdb copy is restricted to in-frame clones and leaves out a portion. That table supplies the V and J calls and clone size; D and trimming were determined from the DNA. The profile covers about 220,000 clones, with 85% to 90% appearing a single time and around 3.2% taken by the ten largest. Which cohort a participant joined came from the clinical history participants gave.

Sequencing used PBMCs or T cells enriched from blood (not recorded which). The sequence derives from a woman aged 18-29 years in a cohort exposed to, infected with or recovered from COVID-19 (not recorded which). This chain joins TRBV7-3 and TRBJ2-1; the match to TRBD2 covers 16 bases. The CDR3 spells CASSPPGLAGGLVEQFF. The DNA of the CDR3 is TGTGCCAGCAGCCCGCCGGGACTAGCGGGAGGGCTTGTAGAGCAGTTCTTC. The full variable domain, completed using reference TRBV7-3 and TRBJ2-1, is GAGVSQTPSNKVTEKGKYVELRCDPISGHTALYWYRQSLGQGPEFLIYFQGTGAADDSGLPNDRFFAVRPEGSVSTLKIQRTERGDSAVYLCASSPPGLAGGLVEQFFGPGTRLTVL.